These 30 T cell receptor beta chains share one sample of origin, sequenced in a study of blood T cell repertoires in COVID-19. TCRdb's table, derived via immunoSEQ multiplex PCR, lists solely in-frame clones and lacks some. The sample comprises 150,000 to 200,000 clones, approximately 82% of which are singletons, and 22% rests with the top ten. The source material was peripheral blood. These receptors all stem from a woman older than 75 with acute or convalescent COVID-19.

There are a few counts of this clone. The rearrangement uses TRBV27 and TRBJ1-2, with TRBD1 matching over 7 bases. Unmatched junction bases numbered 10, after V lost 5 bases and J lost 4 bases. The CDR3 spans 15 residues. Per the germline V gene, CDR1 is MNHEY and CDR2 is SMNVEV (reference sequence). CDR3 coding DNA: TGTGCCAGCAGTCCACAGACAGGGACAGCCTATGGCTACACCTTC. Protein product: CASSPQTGTAYGYTF.

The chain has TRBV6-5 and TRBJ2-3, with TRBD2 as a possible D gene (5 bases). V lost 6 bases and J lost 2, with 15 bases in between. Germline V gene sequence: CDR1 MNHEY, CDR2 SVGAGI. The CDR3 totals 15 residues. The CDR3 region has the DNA TGTGCCAGCAGGCCCATTAGCGAAACCACAGATACGCAGTATTTT. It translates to CASRPISETTDTQYF.

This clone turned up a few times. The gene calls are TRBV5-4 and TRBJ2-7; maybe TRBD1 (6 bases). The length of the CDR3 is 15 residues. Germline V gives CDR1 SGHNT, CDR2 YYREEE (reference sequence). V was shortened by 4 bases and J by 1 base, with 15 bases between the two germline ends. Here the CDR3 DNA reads TGTGCCAGCAGCCAGGGGTCCACAACGTCCTACGAGCAGTACTTC. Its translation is CASSQGSTTSYEQYF.

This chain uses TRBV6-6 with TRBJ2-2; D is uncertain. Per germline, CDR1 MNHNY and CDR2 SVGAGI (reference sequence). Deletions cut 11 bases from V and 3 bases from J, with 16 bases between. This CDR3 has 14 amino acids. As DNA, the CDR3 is TGTGCCGCGAGAAGCGACGGTTACACCGGGGAGCTGTTTTTT. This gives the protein CAARSDGYTGELFF.

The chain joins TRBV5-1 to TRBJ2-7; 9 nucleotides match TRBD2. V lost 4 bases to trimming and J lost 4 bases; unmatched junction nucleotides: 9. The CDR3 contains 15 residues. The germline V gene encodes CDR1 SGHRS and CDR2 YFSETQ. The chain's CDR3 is CASSLYPTSGYEQYF. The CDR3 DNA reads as TGCGCCAGCAGCCTGTATCCGACTAGCGGATACGAGCAGTACTTC.

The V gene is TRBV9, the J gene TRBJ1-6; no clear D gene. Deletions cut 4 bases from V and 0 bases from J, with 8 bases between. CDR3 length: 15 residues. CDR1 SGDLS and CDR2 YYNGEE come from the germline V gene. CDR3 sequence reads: CASSPTSSYNSPLHF. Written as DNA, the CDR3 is TGTGCCAGCAGCCCCACAAGCTCCTATAATTCACCCCTCCACTTT.

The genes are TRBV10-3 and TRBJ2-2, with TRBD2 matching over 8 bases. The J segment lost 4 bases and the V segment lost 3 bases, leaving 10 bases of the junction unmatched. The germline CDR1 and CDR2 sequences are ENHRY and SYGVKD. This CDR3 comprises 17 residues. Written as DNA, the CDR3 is TGTGCCATCAGTGAACGCCTTAGCGGGATGGTCACCGGGGAGCTGTTTTTT. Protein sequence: CAISERLSGMVTGELFF.

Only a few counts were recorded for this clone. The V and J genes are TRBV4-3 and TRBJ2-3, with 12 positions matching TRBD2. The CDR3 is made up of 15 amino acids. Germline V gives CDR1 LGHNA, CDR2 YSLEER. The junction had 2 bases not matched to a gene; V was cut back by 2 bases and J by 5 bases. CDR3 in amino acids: CASSQTSGRIDTQYF. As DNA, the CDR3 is TGCGCCAGCAGCCAAACTAGCGGGAGGATAGATACGCAGTATTTT.

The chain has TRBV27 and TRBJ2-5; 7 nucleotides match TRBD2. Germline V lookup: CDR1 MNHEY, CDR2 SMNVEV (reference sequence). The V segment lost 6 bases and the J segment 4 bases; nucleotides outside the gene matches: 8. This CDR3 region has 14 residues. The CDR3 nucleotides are TGTGCCAGCAGCCCAGCGGGATCCGCAGAGACCCAGTACTTC. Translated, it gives CASSPAGSAETQYF.

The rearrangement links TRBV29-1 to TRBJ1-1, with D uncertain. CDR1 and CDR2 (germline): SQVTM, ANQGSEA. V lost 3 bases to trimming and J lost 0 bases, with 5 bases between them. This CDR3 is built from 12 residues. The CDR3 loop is CSVDGMNTEAFF. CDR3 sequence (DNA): TGCAGCGTTGACGGGATGAACACTGAAGCTTTCTTT.

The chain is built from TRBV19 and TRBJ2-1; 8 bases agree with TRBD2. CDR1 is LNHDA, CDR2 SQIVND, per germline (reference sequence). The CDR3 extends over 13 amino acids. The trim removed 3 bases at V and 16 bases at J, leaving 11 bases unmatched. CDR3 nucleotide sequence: TGTGCCAGTAGTATTAGGGCTAGCGGGTACTTTTTCTTC. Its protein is CASSIRASGYFFF.

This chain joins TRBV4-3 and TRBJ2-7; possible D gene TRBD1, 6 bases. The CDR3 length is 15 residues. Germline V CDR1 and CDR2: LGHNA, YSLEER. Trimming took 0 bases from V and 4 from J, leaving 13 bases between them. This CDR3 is CASSQDLGHKYEQYF. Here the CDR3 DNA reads TGCGCCAGCAGCCAAGATTTGGGACACAAATACGAGCAGTACTTC.

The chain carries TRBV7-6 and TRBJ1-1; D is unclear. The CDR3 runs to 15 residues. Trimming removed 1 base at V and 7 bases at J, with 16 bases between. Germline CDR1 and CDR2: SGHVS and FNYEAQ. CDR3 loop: CASSLVGSGFGEAFF. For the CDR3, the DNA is TGTGCCAGCAGCTTAGTTGGTTCCGGGTTTGGTGAAGCTTTCTTT.

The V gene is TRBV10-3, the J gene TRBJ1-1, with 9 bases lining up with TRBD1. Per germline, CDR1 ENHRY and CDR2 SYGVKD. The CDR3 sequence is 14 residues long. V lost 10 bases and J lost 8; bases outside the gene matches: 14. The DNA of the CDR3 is TGTGCCACCTCGGGGGGACAGGGAGATCGGGAAGCTTTCTTT. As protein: CATSGGQGDREAFF.

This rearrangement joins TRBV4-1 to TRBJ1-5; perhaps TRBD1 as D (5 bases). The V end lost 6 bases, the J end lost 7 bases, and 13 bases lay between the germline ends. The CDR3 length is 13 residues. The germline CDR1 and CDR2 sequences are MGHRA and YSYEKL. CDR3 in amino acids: CASRGTGEQPQHF. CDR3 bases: TGCGCCAGCAGGGGGACGGGGGAACAGCCCCAGCATTTT.

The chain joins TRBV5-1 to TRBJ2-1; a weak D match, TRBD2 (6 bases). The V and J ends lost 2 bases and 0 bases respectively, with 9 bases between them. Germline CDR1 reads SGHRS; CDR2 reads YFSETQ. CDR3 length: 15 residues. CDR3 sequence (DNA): TGCGCCAGCAGCTTAGGAGGGAGCTCCTACAATGAGCAGTTCTTC. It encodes CASSLGGSSYNEQFF.

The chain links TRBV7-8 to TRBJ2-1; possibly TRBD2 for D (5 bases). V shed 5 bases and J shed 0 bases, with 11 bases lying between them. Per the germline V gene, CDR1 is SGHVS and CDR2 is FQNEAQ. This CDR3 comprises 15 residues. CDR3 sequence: CASSRRGSSYNEQFF. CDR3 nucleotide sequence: TGTGCCAGCAGCCGCCGAGGGAGCTCCTACAATGAGCAGTTCTTC.

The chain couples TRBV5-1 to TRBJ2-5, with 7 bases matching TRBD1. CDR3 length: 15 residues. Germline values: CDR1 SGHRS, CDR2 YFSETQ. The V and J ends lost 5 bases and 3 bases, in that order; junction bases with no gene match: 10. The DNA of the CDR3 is TGCGCCAGCAGGTTAAAGGGGGCGTCTGAAGAGACCCAGTACTTC. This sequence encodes CASRLKGASEETQYF. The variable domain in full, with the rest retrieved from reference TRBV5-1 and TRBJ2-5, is KAGVTQTPRYLIKTRGQQVTLSCSPISGHRSVSWYQQTPGQGLQFLFEYFSETQRNKGNFPGRFSGRQFSNSRSEMNVSTLELGDSALYLCASRLKGASEETQYFGPGTRLLVL.

The CDR3 is CASSVASWNTGELFF. The CDR3 bases are TGTGCCAGCAGTGTGGCCTCTTGGAACACCGGGGAGCTGTTTTTT. V gene TRBV2 combines with J gene TRBJ2-2; no clear D. This CDR3 contains 15 residues. The germline V gene encodes CDR1 SNHLY and CDR2 FYNNEI. Trimming shortened V by 4 bases and J by 1 base, and 10 bases separated the two germline ends.

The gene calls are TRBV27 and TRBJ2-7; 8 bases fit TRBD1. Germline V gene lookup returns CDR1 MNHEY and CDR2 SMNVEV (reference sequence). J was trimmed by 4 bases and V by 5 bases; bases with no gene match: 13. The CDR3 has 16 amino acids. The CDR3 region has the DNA TGTGCCAGCAGTCCTGAACGGACAGGGAGAATATACGAGCAGTACTTC. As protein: CASSPERTGRIYEQYF.

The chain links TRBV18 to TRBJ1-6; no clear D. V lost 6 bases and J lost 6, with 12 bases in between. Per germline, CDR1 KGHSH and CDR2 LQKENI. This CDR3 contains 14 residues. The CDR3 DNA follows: TGTGCCAGCTCCCAACGGGTAATTAATTCACCCCTCCACTTT. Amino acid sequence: CASSQRVINSPLHF.

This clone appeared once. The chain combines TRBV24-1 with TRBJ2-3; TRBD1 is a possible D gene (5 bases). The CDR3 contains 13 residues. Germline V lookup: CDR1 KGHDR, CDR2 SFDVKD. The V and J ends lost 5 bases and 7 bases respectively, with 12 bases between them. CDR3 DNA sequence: TGTGCCACCAGTGTTAGGGGCGGCAATACGCAGTATTTT. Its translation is CATSVRGGNTQYF.

The CDR3 loop is CAWSYSGSYNEQFF. In DNA, the CDR3 is TGTGCCTGGAGTTATAGTGGGAGCTACAATGAGCAGTTCTTC. The rearrangement links TRBV30 to TRBJ2-1, with D maybe TRBD2 (5 bases). V lost 2 bases, J lost 3 bases, and 11 bases lay in between. Germline CDR1 reads GTSNPN; CDR2 reads SVGIG (reference sequence). There are 14 residues in the CDR3.

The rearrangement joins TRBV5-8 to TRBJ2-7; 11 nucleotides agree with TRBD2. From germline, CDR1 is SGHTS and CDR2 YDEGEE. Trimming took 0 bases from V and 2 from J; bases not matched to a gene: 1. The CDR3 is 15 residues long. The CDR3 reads CASSLVAGGPYEQYF. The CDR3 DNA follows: TGTGCCAGCAGCTTGGTAGCGGGAGGGCCCTACGAGCAGTACTTC.

This CDR3 is CASSVVSGGAAFF. As DNA, the CDR3 is TGTGCCAGCAGCGTAGTGTCGGGGGGCGCAGCTTTCTTT. V and J are TRBV9 and TRBJ1-1, with D possibly being TRBD1 (6 bases). Germline V gene sequence: CDR1 SGDLS, CDR2 YYNGEE. Trimming cost V 0 bases and J 10 bases, with 13 bases left between them. The CDR3 is 13 amino acids.

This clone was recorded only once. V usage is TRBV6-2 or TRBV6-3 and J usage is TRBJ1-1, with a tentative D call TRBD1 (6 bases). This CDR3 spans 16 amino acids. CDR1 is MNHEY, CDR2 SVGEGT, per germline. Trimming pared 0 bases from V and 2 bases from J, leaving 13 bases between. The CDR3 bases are TGTGCCAGCAGTTACTCGAGCAGGGGTGTAAACACTGAAGCTTTCTTT. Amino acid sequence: CASSYSSRGVNTEAFF.

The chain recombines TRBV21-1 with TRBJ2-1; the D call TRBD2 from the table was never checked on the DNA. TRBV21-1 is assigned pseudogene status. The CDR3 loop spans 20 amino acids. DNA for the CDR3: TGTGCCAGCAGCACCGTAGGCGGGAGGGCCTTAGTCAGCTCCTACAATGAGCAGTTCTTC. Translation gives CASSTVGGRALVSSYNEQFF.

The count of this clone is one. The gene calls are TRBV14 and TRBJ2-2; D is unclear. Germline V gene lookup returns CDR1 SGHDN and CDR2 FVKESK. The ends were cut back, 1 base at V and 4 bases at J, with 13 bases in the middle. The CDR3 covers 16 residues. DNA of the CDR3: TGTGCCAGCAGCCAAGTCAGGTCTTTGGTCACCGGGGAGCTGTTTTTT. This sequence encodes CASSQVRSLVTGELFF.

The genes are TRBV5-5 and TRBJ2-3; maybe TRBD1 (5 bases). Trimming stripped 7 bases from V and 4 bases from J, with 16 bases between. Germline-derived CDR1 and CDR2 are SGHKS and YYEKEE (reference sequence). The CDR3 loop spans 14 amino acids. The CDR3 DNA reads TGTGCCAGCGCTACACAGGATGAGGCAGATACGCAGTATTTT. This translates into CASATQDEADTQYF. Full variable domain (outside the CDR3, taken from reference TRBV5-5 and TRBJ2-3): DAGVTQSPTHLIKTRGQQVTLRCSPISGHKSVSWYQQVLGQGPQFIFQYYEKEERGRGNFPDRFSARQFPNYSSELNVNALLLGDSALYLCASATQDEADTQYFGPGTRLTVL.

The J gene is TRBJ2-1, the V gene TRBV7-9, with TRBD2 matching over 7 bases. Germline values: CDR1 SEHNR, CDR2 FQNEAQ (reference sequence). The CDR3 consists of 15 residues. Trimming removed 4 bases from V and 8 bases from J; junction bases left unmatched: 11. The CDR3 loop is CASSSGGGASDEQFF. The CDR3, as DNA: TGTGCCAGCAGCTCCGGCGGGGGTGCCTCGGATGAGCAGTTCTTC.